The 14 T cell receptor beta chains reported below all come from one sample, sequenced in a study of T cell responses to AZD1222 COVID-19 vaccine. Produced via immunoSEQ multiplex PCR; TCRdb's table is partial and in-frame only. Of about 55,000 clones listed, approximately 90% are singletons. This material consisted of peripheral blood, taken on day 0 of AZD1222 vaccination. These receptors were obtained from an adult in good health.

The rearrangement links TRBV11-1 to TRBJ2-7; 8 bases agree with TRBD2. Losses at the gene ends were 1 base for V and 3 bases for J; bases not matched to a gene: 8. Germline V gives CDR1 SGHAT, CDR2 FQDESV (reference sequence). This CDR3 is 16 amino acids long. The chain's CDR3 is CASSLGPAGDRYEQYF. DNA for the CDR3: TGTGCCAGCAGCTTAGGCCCAGCGGGGGACCGCTACGAGCAGTACTTC.

This clone was found a few times. The chain is built from TRBV24-1 and TRBJ1-2, with D uncertain. The length of the CDR3 is 13 residues. The germline V and J ends were trimmed by 4 bases and 5 bases, with 10 bases remaining between them. Germline CDR1 and CDR2: KGHDR and SFDVKD. The CDR3 nucleotides read TGTGCCACCAGTGAAAGGGCAGGATATGGCTACACCTTC. Translating gives CATSERAGYGYTF.

The V gene is TRBV6-1, the J gene TRBJ2-2; 8 nucleotides align to TRBD2. Unmatched junction bases numbered 8, after V lost 3 bases and J lost 5 bases. CDR3 size: 16 residues. The germline CDR1 and CDR2 sequences are MNHNS and SASEGT. Here the CDR3 reads CASSDAAGGRTGELFF. The CDR3 DNA reads as TGTGCCAGCAGTGATGCGGCGGGGGGTAGAACCGGGGAGCTGTTTTTT.

The chain joins TRBV7-3 to TRBJ2-2, with a weak D call TRBD1 (6 bases). Germline V CDR1 and CDR2: SGHTA, FQGTGA. The CDR3 spans 16 residues. The V end was cut by 4 bases, the J end by 0 bases, with 12 bases between. Written as DNA, the CDR3 is TGTGCCAGCAGCTCCCCAGGGGAAACGAACACCGGGGAGCTGTTTTTT. It codes for CASSSPGETNTGELFF.

The J gene is TRBJ1-2, the V gene TRBV3-1 (or the pseudogene TRBV3-2), with D possibly TRBD1 on 6 matching bases. The CDR3 runs to 15 residues. Trimming took off 3 bases at V and 4 bases at J, with 15 bases between the two ends. The V gene's germline CDR1 is LGHDT and CDR2 YNNKEL (reference sequence). The CDR3 DNA follows: TGTGCCAGCAGCCAGGGGGGGGGCTTTAGCTATGGCTACACCTTC. It specifies CASSQGGGFSYGYTF.

The chain couples TRBV19 to TRBJ1-5; D ambiguous. Trimming shortened V by 7 bases and J by 4 bases, and 17 bases separated the two germline ends. Germline lookup yields CDR1 LNHDA and CDR2 SQIVND (reference sequence). The CDR3 length is 15 residues. CDR3 amino acids: CASTHIGSYNQPQHF. The CDR3 nucleotides are TGTGCCAGTACCCATATCGGGAGTTATAATCAGCCCCAGCATTTT.

The CDR3 DNA reads as TGTGCCACCAGCAGAGGTCGGACAGGGGACGAGCAGTACTTC. Its protein product is CATSRGRTGDEQYF. This chain connects TRBV15 to TRBJ2-7; 9 bases map to TRBD1. V gave up 1 base and J gave up 5 bases; unmatched junction bases: 3. There are 14 residues in the CDR3. Germline CDR1 is LNHNV and CDR2 is YYDKDF (reference sequence).

The gene calls are TRBV2 and TRBJ1-2; D remains ambiguous. Germline CDR1 and CDR2: SNHLY and FYNNEI. Deletions cut 2 bases from V and 5 bases from J, with 12 bases between. This CDR3 is 14 amino acids long. The CDR3 DNA is TGTGCCAGCAGTGAAACAAGGTCACGGTATGGCTACACCTTC. It yields the protein CASSETRSRYGYTF.

This chain uses TRBV11-3 with TRBJ2-5; D is possibly TRBD2 (6 bases). V was cut by 5 bases and J by 3 bases, with 10 bases left in between. The CDR3 totals 13 residues. CDR1 SGHNT and CDR2 YENEEA come from the germline V gene. This CDR3 reads CASSRGDKETQYF. CDR3 DNA: TGTGCCAGCAGCCGCGGGGATAAAGAGACCCAGTACTTC.

V and J are TRBV19 and TRBJ1-5; 7 bases align to TRBD1. From germline, CDR1 is LNHDA and CDR2 SQIVND (reference sequence). This CDR3 contains 14 residues. Trimming cost V 10 bases and J 1 base; bases outside gene matches: 7. The CDR3 bases are TGTGCCACCCAGTTGACAGGGAGCAATCAGCCCCAGCATTTT. Residues: CATQLTGSNQPQHF.

The DNA of the CDR3 is TGTGCCAGCAGCTTCGGGACCACGCAAGAGACCCAGTACTTC. It translates to CASSFGTTQETQYF. The chain combines TRBV7-9 with TRBJ2-5; either TRBD1 or TRBD2 may fit D (5 bases each). CDR1 and CDR2 (germline): SEHNR, FQNEAQ (reference sequence). This CDR3 has 14 residues. Trimming took 3 bases from V and 2 from J, leaving 10 bases between them.

The chain recombines TRBV2 with TRBJ1-4; the D is unclear. The length of the CDR3 is 14 residues. V shed 1 base and J shed 5 bases, with 8 bases lying between them. Germline values: CDR1 SNHLY, CDR2 FYNNEI. In DNA form, the CDR3 reads TGTGCCAGCAGTGAAGGCAATCCCAATGAAAAACTGTTTTTT. Its protein product is CASSEGNPNEKLFF.

The chain recombines TRBV6-5 with TRBJ2-7, with 10 bases identical to TRBD1. The CDR3 runs to 14 residues. Germline CDR1 MNHEY, CDR2 SVGAGI. The V gene end was trimmed by 4 bases and the J gene end by 8 bases; junction bases not matched to a gene: 8. CDR3 loop: CASSLTGQGTKQYF. As DNA, the CDR3 is TGTGCCAGCAGTTTAACGGGACAGGGGACCAAGCAGTACTTC.

This clone was seen once. This chain joins TRBV5-1 and TRBJ2-5; 7 bases agree with TRBD1. The germline CDR1 and CDR2 sequences are SGHRS and YFSETQ. The CDR3 is 14 amino acids. J gave up 1 base and V 3 bases, and 3 bases lay outside the gene matches. The CDR3, as DNA: TGCGCCAGCAGCTCGGGACAGACCCAAGAGACCCAGTACTTC. Translated: CASSSGQTQETQYF.